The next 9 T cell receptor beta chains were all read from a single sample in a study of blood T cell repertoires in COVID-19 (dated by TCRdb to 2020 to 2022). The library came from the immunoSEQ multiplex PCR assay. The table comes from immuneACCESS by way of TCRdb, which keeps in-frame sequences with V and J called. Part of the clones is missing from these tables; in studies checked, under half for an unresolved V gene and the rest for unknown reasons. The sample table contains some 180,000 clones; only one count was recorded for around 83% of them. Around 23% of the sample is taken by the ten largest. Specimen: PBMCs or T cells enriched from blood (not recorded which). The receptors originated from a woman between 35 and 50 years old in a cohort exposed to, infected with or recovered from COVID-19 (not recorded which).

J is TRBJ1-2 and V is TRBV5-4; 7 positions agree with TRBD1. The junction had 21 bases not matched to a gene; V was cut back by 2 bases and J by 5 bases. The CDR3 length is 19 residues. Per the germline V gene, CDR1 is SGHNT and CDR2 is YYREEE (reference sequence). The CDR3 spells CASSFGRNRGLSREYGYTF. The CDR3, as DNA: TGTGCCAGCAGCTTTGGCCGAAACAGGGGACTTTCTAGAGAATATGGCTACACCTTC.

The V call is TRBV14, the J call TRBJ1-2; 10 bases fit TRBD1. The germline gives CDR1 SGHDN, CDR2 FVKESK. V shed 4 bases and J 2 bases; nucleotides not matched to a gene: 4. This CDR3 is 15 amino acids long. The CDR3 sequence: CASSRRQGANYGYTF. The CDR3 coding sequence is TGTGCCAGCAGCCGCAGACAGGGGGCCAACTATGGCTACACCTTC.

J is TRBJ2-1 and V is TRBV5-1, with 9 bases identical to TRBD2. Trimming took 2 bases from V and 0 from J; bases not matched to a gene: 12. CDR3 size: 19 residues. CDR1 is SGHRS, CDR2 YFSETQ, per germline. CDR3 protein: CASSFGTSRNSGSYNEQFF. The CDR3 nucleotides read TGCGCCAGCAGCTTCGGGACTAGCAGAAATTCGGGCTCCTACAATGAGCAGTTCTTC.

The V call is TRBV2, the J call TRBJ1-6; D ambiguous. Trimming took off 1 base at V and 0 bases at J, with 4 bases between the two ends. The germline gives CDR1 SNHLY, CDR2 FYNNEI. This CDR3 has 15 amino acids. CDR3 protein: CASSEESSYNSPLHF. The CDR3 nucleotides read TGTGCCAGCAGTGAAGAGAGCTCCTATAATTCACCCCTCCACTTT. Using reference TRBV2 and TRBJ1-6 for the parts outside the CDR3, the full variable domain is EPEVTQTPSHQVTQMGQEVILRCVPISNHLYFYWYRQILGQKVEFLVSFYNNEISEKSEIFDDQFSVERPDGSNFTLKIRSTKLEDSAMYFCASSEESSYNSPLHFGNGTRLTVT.

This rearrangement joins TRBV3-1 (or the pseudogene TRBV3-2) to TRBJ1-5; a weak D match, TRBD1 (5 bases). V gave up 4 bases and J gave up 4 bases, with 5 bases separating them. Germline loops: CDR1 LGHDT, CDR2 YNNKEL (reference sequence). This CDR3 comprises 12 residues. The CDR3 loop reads CASSRQNQPQHF. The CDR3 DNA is TGTGCCAGCAGCCGACAGAATCAGCCCCAGCATTTT.

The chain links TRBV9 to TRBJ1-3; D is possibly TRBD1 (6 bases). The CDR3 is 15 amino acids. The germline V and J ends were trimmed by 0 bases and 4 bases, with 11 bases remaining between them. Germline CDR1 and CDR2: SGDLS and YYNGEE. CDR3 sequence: CASSVAGTQGNTIYF. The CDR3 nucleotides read TGTGCCAGCAGCGTAGCTGGGACACAGGGAAACACCATATATTTT.

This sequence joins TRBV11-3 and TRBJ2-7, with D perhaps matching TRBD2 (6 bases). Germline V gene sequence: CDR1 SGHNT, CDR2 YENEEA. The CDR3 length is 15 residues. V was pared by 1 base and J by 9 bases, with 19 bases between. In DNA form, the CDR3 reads TGTGCCAGCAGCTTAGGGGTGACTAGAGAGTTTGGGCAGTACTTC. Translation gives CASSLGVTREFGQYF.

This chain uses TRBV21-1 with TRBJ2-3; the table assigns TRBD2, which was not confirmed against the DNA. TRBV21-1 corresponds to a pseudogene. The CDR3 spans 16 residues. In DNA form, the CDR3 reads TGTGCCACCTCCACCGTTTTCCGAGCGGGAACAGATACGCAGTATTTT. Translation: CATSTVFRAGTDTQYF.

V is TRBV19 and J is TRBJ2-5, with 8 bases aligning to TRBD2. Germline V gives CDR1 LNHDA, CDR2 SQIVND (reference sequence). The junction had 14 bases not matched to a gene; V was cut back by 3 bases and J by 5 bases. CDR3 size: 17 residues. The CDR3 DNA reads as TGTGCCAGTAGTATCCCCACCGGGACTAGAGGTGCCGAGACCCAGTACTTC. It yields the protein CASSIPTGTRGAETQYF.